This T cell receptor (beta chain) derives from a study of control samples from healthy donors and cancer patients. The CDR3 is 13 amino acids. The germline gives CDR1 SGHVS, CDR2 FQNEAQ. V was cut by 11 bases and J by 0 bases, with 13 bases left in between. Assay: immunoSEQ multiplex PCR; the TCRdb copy retains only in-frame clones and omits some. The sample lists 150,000 or so clones, 90% to 95% occurring once. The sequenced sample consisted of blood. The source of this sequence is a young man in good health. V usage is TRBV7-8 and J usage is TRBJ1-1; D may be TRBD1 (6 bases). The CDR3 is CAGAQGLNTEAFF. Here the CDR3 DNA reads TGTGCCGGCGCACAGGGACTGAACACTGAAGCTTTCTTT. The whole variable domain, remainder taken from reference TRBV7-8 and TRBJ1-1, is GAGVSQSPRYKVAKRGQDVALRCDPISGHVSLFWYQQALGQGPEFLTYFQNEAQLDKSGLPSDRFFAERPEGSVSTLKIQRTQQEDSAVYLCAGAQGLNTEAFFGQGTRLTVV.